A single sample is the source of the 20 T cell receptor beta chains below, sequenced in a study of T cells in Graves' hyperthyroidism and ophthalmopathy. Amplified TCR beta CDR3 regions came from RNA transcripts. HTBI primers were used for first-round RT-PCR of the TCR CDR3. One entry per CDR3 protein results from TCRdb running MiXCR on the multiplex PCR reads. The table lists approximately 600,000 distinct CDR3 sequences, more than 20% of them singletons. Sequences were obtained from blood. All receptors come from a man aged 25-45 years with Graves' ophthalmopathy.

The rearrangement links TRBV7-2 to TRBJ2-3; a weak D match, TRBD2 (5 bases). The CDR3 extends over 14 amino acids. The V gene lost 4 bases and the J gene lost 2 bases, with 10 bases spanning the gap. The germline gives CDR1 SGHTA, CDR2 FQGNSA. The CDR3 DNA reads as TGTGCCAGCAGCTCCGGGATGATCACAGATACGCAGTATTTT. Translating it yields CASSSGMITDTQYF.

This clonotype was detected ten times or more. V gene TRBV27 combines with J gene TRBJ2-7, with D perhaps matching TRBD1 (6 bases). Trimming shortened V by 2 bases and J by 1 base, and 12 bases separated the two germline ends. The germline V gene encodes CDR1 MNHEY and CDR2 SMNVEV (reference sequence). This CDR3 is built from 15 residues. This chain's CDR3 is CASSLLMDSSYEQYF. CDR3 sequence (DNA): TGTGCCAGCAGTTTACTAATGGACAGTTCCTACGAGCAGTACTTC.

This clonotype was detected only a few times. The chain is built from TRBV20-1 and TRBJ1-5, with D unresolved. V lost 6 bases and J lost 0, with 9 bases in between. The germline gives CDR1 DFQATT, CDR2 SNEGSKA (reference sequence). CDR3 length: 13 amino acids. Here the CDR3 reads CSAPSGSNQPQHF. The CDR3 DNA reads TGCAGTGCCCCCTCGGGTAGCAATCAGCCCCAGCATTTT.

This chain uses TRBV6-1 with TRBJ1-2; perhaps TRBD1 as D (6 bases). Germline V gives CDR1 MNHNS, CDR2 SASEGT. Trimming left V 7 bases short and J 1 base short, with 13 bases between. The CDR3 runs to 14 residues. CDR3 amino acids: CASTRTGINYGYTF. CDR3 bases: TGTGCCAGCACGAGAACAGGGATTAACTATGGCTACACCTTC.

This clonotype came up many times. The V gene is TRBV7-9, the J gene TRBJ2-1; 8 bases line up with TRBD1. Trimming took 5 bases from V and 9 from J; bases not matched to a gene: 12. The CDR3 runs 15 residues. In germline, CDR1 is SEHNR, CDR2 FQNEAQ (reference sequence). The DNA of the CDR3 is TGTGCCAGCAGCCCGAGGACAGGGCCGACGGGTGAGCAGTTCTTC. As protein: CASSPRTGPTGEQFF.

This clonotype showed up just a few times. CDR3 bases: TGTGCCAGCAGTGTCGGGACTAGCGCCGGGGAGCTGTTTTTT. As protein: CASSVGTSAGELFF. The chain carries TRBV28 and TRBJ2-2; 10 bases agree with TRBD2. This CDR3 is built from 14 residues. The germline gives CDR1 MDHEN, CDR2 SYDVKM. V was pared by 5 bases and J by 6 bases, with 3 bases of the junction left unmatched.

This clonotype was seen only a few times. The rearrangement uses TRBV11-3 and TRBJ2-7; 7 positions agree with TRBD2. The V gene's germline CDR1 is SGHNT and CDR2 YENEEA. V gave up 1 base and J gave up 2 bases; unmatched junction bases: 11. CDR3 length equals 17 residues. CDR3 DNA: TGTGCCAGCAGCTTAGTCTCAATTTGGGCGGGGGCCTACGAGCAGTACTTC. It specifies CASSLVSIWAGAYEQYF.

The J gene is TRBJ2-5, the V gene TRBV12-3 or TRBV12-4, with D perhaps matching TRBD2 (6 bases). The CDR3 spans 14 residues. Trimming left V 6 bases short and J 5 bases short, with 16 bases between. DNA for the CDR3: TGTGCCAGCAGGGGGGGTTTTGGGCAGGAGACCCAGTACTTC. As protein: CASRGGFGQETQYF.

V usage is TRBV20-1 and J usage is TRBJ1-2, with TRBD1 matching 7 bases. The CDR3 runs 12 residues. V lost 5 bases to trimming and J lost 4 bases; unmatched junction nucleotides: 4. Per germline, CDR1 DFQATT and CDR2 SNEGSKA (reference sequence). CDR3 DNA: TGCAGTGCTGACGACAGGGTCTATGGCTACACCTTC. The encoded protein is CSADDRVYGYTF.

There are a few counts of this clonotype. The genes are TRBV24-1 and TRBJ2-2; no clear D gene. This CDR3 is 11 amino acids long. The V gene lost 9 bases and the J gene lost 5 bases, with 6 bases spanning the gap. CDR1 and CDR2 (germline): KGHDR, SFDVKD. The CDR3 protein is CATSSTGELFF. The CDR3 DNA follows: TGTGCCACCTCTAGTACCGGGGAGCTGTTTTTT.

The chain links TRBV10-3 to TRBJ2-3; 11 nucleotides agree with TRBD1. CDR1 and CDR2 (germline): ENHRY, SYGVKD. The CDR3 contains 16 residues. Trimming cost V 6 bases and J 3 bases; bases outside gene matches: 8. The CDR3 is CAISPTGQGETDTQYF. The CDR3 nucleotides are TGTGCCATCAGCCCTACGGGACAGGGGGAAACAGATACGCAGTATTTT.

This clonotype showed up many times. For the CDR3, the DNA is TGCGCCAGCAGCTTGGACCAGCGGGAGGTATCCTACAATGAGCAGTTCTTC. Translated, it gives CASSLDQREVSYNEQFF. The V gene is TRBV5-1, the J gene TRBJ2-1, with 9 bases aligning to TRBD2. CDR3 size: 17 residues. CDR1 and CDR2 (germline): SGHRS, YFSETQ. The junction had 5 bases not matched to a gene; V was cut back by 0 bases and J by 1 base.

Details on this clonotype: A clone one base away is much larger, so this may be a read error. The V and J genes are TRBV6-5 and TRBJ2-7, with D tentatively TRBD2 (6 bases). CDR1 is MNHEY, CDR2 SVGAGI, per germline. The CDR3 contains 13 residues. V was cut by 4 bases and J by 5 bases, with 12 bases left in between. CDR3 sequence: CASSLTSYHEQYF. The CDR3 bases are TGTGCCAGCAGTTTGACTAGTTACCACGAGCAGTACTTC.

To note about this clonotype: One junction end does not reproduce the germline sequence, and a read error may be involved. The chain is built from TRBV6-1 and TRBJ2-5, with a tentative D call TRBD1 (5 bases). Germline V gives CDR1 MNHNS, CDR2 SASEGT. This CDR3 has 13 residues. The CDR3 sequence is CANSDSLSETQYF. The CDR3 DNA is TGTGCCAACAGTGACAGTCTTTCAGAGACCCAGTACTTC.

The chain has TRBV6-2 or TRBV6-3 and TRBJ2-7; 7 bases fit TRBD2. Germline values: CDR1 MNHEY, CDR2 SVGEGT. This CDR3 has 15 residues. Trimming cost V 5 bases and J 2 bases; bases outside gene matches: 9. The CDR3 loop reads CASSRAGRRTYEQYF. The DNA for the CDR3 is TGTGCCAGCAGTCGAGCGGGAAGGAGGACCTACGAGCAGTACTTC.

This clonotype has at least ten counts. This chain joins TRBV11-2 and TRBJ2-7; 8 bases align to TRBD1. This CDR3 region has 12 residues. Germline V gene lookup returns CDR1 SGHAT and CDR2 FQNNGV. Trimming cost V 4 bases and J 6 bases; bases outside gene matches: 2. The DNA of the CDR3 is TGTGCCAGCAGCTCACAGGGGGGCGAGCAGTACTTC. Translating it yields CASSSQGGEQYF.

J is TRBJ1-5 and V is TRBV6-1; 9 bases fit TRBD1. Germline-derived CDR1 and CDR2 are MNHNS and SASEGT. The CDR3 consists of 16 residues. V gave up 3 bases and J gave up 4 bases; unmatched junction bases: 7. The CDR3 is CASSEKPGQGNQPQHF. The CDR3, as DNA: TGTGCCAGCAGTGAGAAACCGGGACAGGGTAATCAGCCCCAGCATTTT.

V and J are TRBV5-1 and TRBJ2-7; D perhaps matches TRBD1 (5 bases). Trimming pared 0 bases from V and 7 bases from J, leaving 14 bases between. Germline V gene sequence: CDR1 SGHRS, CDR2 YFSETQ. The CDR3 sequence is 14 residues long. The CDR3 sequence is CASSLASGLGEQYF. The CDR3, as DNA: TGCGCCAGCAGCTTGGCCTCAGGGTTAGGGGAGCAGTACTTC.

This clonotype has more than one count but fewer than ten. The rearrangement links TRBV28 to TRBJ2-7; possibly TRBD1 for D (6 bases). The ends were cut back, 6 bases at V and 3 bases at J, with 12 bases in the middle. The germline gives CDR1 MDHEN, CDR2 SYDVKM. There are 13 residues in the CDR3. The CDR3: CASRREGDYEQYF. CDR3 in DNA: TGTGCCAGCAGGCGTGAGGGGGACTACGAGCAGTACTTC. The full variable domain, rest sourced from reference TRBV28 and TRBJ2-7, is DVKVTQSSRYLVKRTGEKVFLECVQDMDHENMFWYRQDPGLGLRLIYFSYDVKMKEKGDIPEGYSVSREKKERFSLILESASTNQTSMYLCASRREGDYEQYFGPGTRLTVT.

CDR3 bases: TGTGCCACCAGTGAACCAAAGGGGCAGCCCCAGCATTTT. Amino acid sequence: CATSEPKGQPQHF. The chain couples TRBV24-1 to TRBJ1-5; the D gene is possibly TRBD1 (5 bases). The germline V gene encodes CDR1 KGHDR and CDR2 SFDVKD. Trimming left V 4 bases short and J 7 bases short, with 10 bases between. The CDR3 spans 13 residues.